The 18 T cell receptor beta chains reported below all come from one sample, sequenced in a study of blood T cell repertoires in COVID-19. Generated by immunoSEQ multiplex PCR, the TCRdb table keeps only in-frame clones and is missing some. The sample includes some 90,000 clones, about 83% of them seen just once. The source material was peripheral blood. The receptors stem from a human donor in a cohort sampled during active COVID-19.

The chain uses TRBV5-1 and TRBJ1-2; weak D call: TRBD1 (5 bases). This CDR3 region has 13 residues. Germline V gene data show CDR1 as SGHRS and CDR2 as YFSETQ. V was trimmed by 0 bases and J by 7 bases, leaving 10 bases between them. In DNA form, the CDR3 reads TGCGCCAGCAGCTTGGAGGCAGGGTCTGGCTACACCTTC. Translation: CASSLEAGSGYTF.

This rearrangement joins TRBV21-1 to TRBJ1-2; the table gives TRBD1 as D, unverified against the DNA. TRBV21-1 is deemed a pseudogene. The CDR3 is 18 residues long. The CDR3 nucleotides read TGTGCCAGCAGCAAAGGAGGGGGTAGTGCGGAACCTTACTATGGCTACACCTTC. Its translation: CASSKGGGSAEPYYGYTF.

This rearrangement joins TRBV7-7 to TRBJ2-1; tentative D call: TRBD2 (6 bases). The V gene's germline CDR1 is SSHAT and CDR2 FNYEAQ (reference sequence). Trimming left V 1 base short and J 10 bases short, with 17 bases between. The CDR3 runs to 15 residues. The CDR3 nucleotides are TGTGCCAGCAGCTTAGATCGCGGGGTCTCGGGGGAGCAGTTCTTC. Translated, it gives CASSLDRGVSGEQFF.

The sample holds many counts of this clone. The junction and the germline gene differ at one end; a read error may be behind it. This chain joins TRBV6-5 and TRBJ1-1; D is unresolved. This CDR3 is 13 amino acids long. Germline lookup yields CDR1 MNHEY and CDR2 SVGAGI. CDR3 sequence reads: CASSYSIARPPEF. The CDR3 DNA reads as TGTGCCAGCAGTTACTCGATTGCCAGGCCGCCTGAGTTT.

The chain is built from TRBV10-1 and TRBJ2-5; TRBD2 matches at 10 bases. The CDR3 runs to 16 residues. The germline CDR1 and CDR2 sequences are WNHNN and SYGVQD (reference sequence). The V and J ends lost 0 bases and 5 bases, in that order; junction bases with no gene match: 6. The CDR3 is CASSESVAGGEETQYF. The CDR3 nucleotides are TGCGCCAGCAGTGAGTCGGTAGCGGGGGGCGAGGAGACCCAGTACTTC.

This chain links TRBV25-1 with TRBJ1-2, with no clear D. This CDR3 contains 16 residues. Germline CDR1 MGHDK, CDR2 SYGVNS. Trimming left V 0 bases short and J 5 bases short, with 16 bases between. The CDR3 here is CASSEYMDLTGYGYTF. The CDR3 bases are TGTGCCAGCAGTGAATATATGGACCTTACGGGATATGGCTACACCTTC.

The V gene is TRBV5-1, the J gene TRBJ1-6, with 7 bases matching TRBD1. V lost 4 bases, J lost 11 bases, and 12 bases stayed unmatched. Germline values: CDR1 SGHRS, CDR2 YFSETQ. The CDR3 runs to 15 residues. The CDR3 region has the DNA TGCGCCAGCAGCCCGGGGACAGTTGGAAGGGCACCCCTCCACTTT. Amino acids: CASSPGTVGRAPLHF.

V gene TRBV4-1 combines with J gene TRBJ1-6; 7 bases map to TRBD1. V was clipped by 1 base and J by 8 bases; unmatched bases: 5. The CDR3 contains 15 residues. Germline values: CDR1 MGHRA, CDR2 YSYEKL. The CDR3 sequence: CASSQGAQGYSPLHF. The CDR3, as DNA: TGCGCCAGCAGCCAAGGGGCACAGGGGTATTCACCCCTCCACTTT.

This chain connects TRBV5-1 to TRBJ1-1, with D perhaps TRBD1 (5 bases). CDR3 length: 16 residues. Germline V CDR1 and CDR2: SGHRS, YFSETQ. V was clipped by 0 bases and J by 1 base, with 13 bases between them. The CDR3 DNA sequence: TGCGCCAGCAGCTTGGTGTCAGGGCGGTGGAACACTGAAGCTTTCTTT. Translating it yields CASSLVSGRWNTEAFF.

The V and J genes are TRBV6-6 and TRBJ1-5; D is unclear. The length of the CDR3 is 15 residues. Trimming shortened V by 2 bases and J by 0 bases, and 8 bases separated the two germline ends. The germline gives CDR1 MNHNY, CDR2 SVGAGI (reference sequence). The chain's CDR3 is CASSYNGDSNQPQHF. CDR3 DNA sequence: TGTGCCAGCAGTTACAACGGGGATAGCAATCAGCCCCAGCATTTT.

This CDR3 is CASSSRWGGKGAFF. DNA of the CDR3: TGTGCCAGCAGCTCCAGATGGGGGGGGAAAGGAGCTTTCTTT. The chain has TRBV11-2 and TRBJ1-1; possibly TRBD1 for D (5 bases). From germline, CDR1 is SGHAT and CDR2 FQNNGV. Trimming stripped 4 bases from V and 10 bases from J, with 19 bases between. The CDR3 is 14 residues long.

The chain recombines TRBV29-1 with TRBJ1-5; TRBD1 aligns across 8 bases. CDR3 length: 12 amino acids. Unmatched junction bases numbered 0, after V lost 4 bases and J lost 4 bases. CDR1 and CDR2 (germline): SQVTM, ANQGSEA. The CDR3 is CSVGQGNQPQHF. As DNA, the CDR3 is TGCAGCGTTGGACAGGGGAATCAGCCCCAGCATTTT.

This chain connects TRBV6-2 or TRBV6-3 to TRBJ1-2, with 10 bases matching TRBD1. CDR1 is MNHEY, CDR2 SVGEGT, per germline. The CDR3 consists of 14 residues. V shed 0 bases, J shed 7 bases, and the junction held 2 bases outside the gene matches. The CDR3 reads CASSYSTGGLGYTF. The CDR3 DNA reads as TGTGCCAGCAGTTACTCGACAGGGGGCCTTGGCTACACCTTC.

The rearrangement links TRBV2 to TRBJ2-5; weak D call: TRBD2 (5 bases). V was trimmed by 10 bases and J by 5 bases, leaving 11 bases between them. This CDR3 spans 11 amino acids. In germline, CDR1 is SNHLY, CDR2 FYNNEI. CDR3 nucleotides: TGTGCCACCCAGAGAGGGGAGACCCAGTACTTC. As protein: CATQRGETQYF.

This clone was seen repeatedly, ten times or more. The DNA for the CDR3 is TGTGCCAGCAGCTTAAACCCGGGTGCTCAGCCCCAGCATTTT. Translated, it gives CASSLNPGAQPQHF. The gene calls are TRBV7-2 and TRBJ1-5; D is undetermined. Trimming stripped 2 bases from V and 6 bases from J, with 11 bases between. This CDR3 has 14 residues. Germline-derived CDR1 and CDR2 are SGHTA and FQGNSA.

The V and J genes are TRBV30 and TRBJ2-3; 8 bases are shared with TRBD2. Germline V gene sequence: CDR1 GTSNPN, CDR2 SVGIG (reference sequence). The CDR3 totals 11 residues. V trimming: 4 bases; J trimming: 13 bases; junction bases outside the gene matches: 7. CDR3 region: CAWNRGGIKYF. The CDR3 DNA follows: TGTGCCTGGAACCGCGGGGGGATTAAGTATTTT.

The V and J genes are TRBV20-1 and TRBJ2-1; D is possibly TRBD2 (7 bases). The CDR3 length is 11 residues. CDR1 DFQATT and CDR2 SNEGSKA come from the germline V gene (reference sequence). The V gene lost 6 bases and the J gene lost 10 bases, with 13 bases spanning the gap. CDR3 coding DNA: TGCAGTGCCACTAGGGGGGGGGAGCAGTTCTTC. This codes for CSATRGGEQFF.

V is TRBV5-4 and J is TRBJ2-1; 9 bases line up with TRBD2. V dropped 2 bases and J dropped 0; count of bases not matched to a gene: 9. The length of the CDR3 is 18 residues. Per germline, CDR1 SGHNT and CDR2 YYREEE (reference sequence). In nucleotides, the CDR3 is TGTGCCAGCAGCTTTTCGTCTAGCGGGACGAGCTCCTACAATGAGCAGTTCTTC. Translation: CASSFSSSGTSSYNEQFF.